These 7 T cell receptor beta chains were all obtained from the same sample, sequenced in a study of T-cell memory formation after mild COVID-19. TCRdb redid the calling of the 5' RACE reads with MiXCR, one entry per CDR3 protein. The table shows approximately 260,000 distinct CDR3 sequences, with around 17% occurring only once. The sample consisted of PBMCs or a T cell subset sorted from them (not recorded which). The receptor set was obtained from a man younger than 30 who had mild COVID-19 (a few samples of this study predate the infection). Cell type and time point are not known.

The sample holds a few counts of this clonotype. The chain employs TRBV11-2 and TRBJ2-7; 7 bases fit TRBD2. Losses at the gene ends were 1 base for V and 6 bases for J; bases not matched to a gene: 9. Germline lookup yields CDR1 SGHAT and CDR2 FQNNGV. There are 15 residues in the CDR3. CDR3 in DNA: TGTGCCAGCAGCTTAGGAGTCAGCCCGGGGGGCGAGCAGTACTTC. Amino acid sequence: CASSLGVSPGGEQYF.

The rearrangement uses TRBV5-1 and TRBJ2-5, with D tentatively TRBD1 or TRBD2 (5 bases each). Looked up from germline, CDR1 is SGHRS and CDR2 is YFSETQ. The CDR3 is made up of 16 amino acids. Trimming left V 0 bases short and J 7 bases short, with 19 bases between. CDR3 DNA: TGCGCCAGCAGCTTGGCCAGCACACCAGATGGGGGGACCCAGTACTTC. Encoded protein: CASSLASTPDGGTQYF.

J is TRBJ1-5 and V is TRBV20-1, with D possibly matching TRBD1 (5 bases). The CDR3 has 12 residues. Trimming took 7 bases from V and 4 from J, leaving 11 bases between them. The V gene's germline CDR1 is DFQATT and CDR2 SNEGSKA (reference sequence). DNA for the CDR3: TGCAGTGTTAGGGGCCCAAATCAGCCCCAGCATTTT. Encoded protein: CSVRGPNQPQHF.

The chain combines TRBV7-9 with TRBJ2-2; no clear D. The V end lost 5 bases, the J end lost 4 bases, and 11 bases lay between the germline ends. The CDR3 totals 14 residues. Germline assignment: CDR1 SEHNR and CDR2 FQNEAQ (reference sequence). CDR3 sequence (DNA): TGTGCCAGCAGCCTAACTACCTTCACCGGGGAGCTGTTTTTT. The encoded protein is CASSLTTFTGELFF. Full variable domain (remainder filled in from reference TRBV7-9 and TRBJ2-2): DTGVSQNPRHKITKRGQNVTFRCDPISEHNRLYWYRQTLGQGPEFLTYFQNEAQLEKSRLLSDRFSAERPKGSFSTLEIQRTEQGDSAMYLCASSLTTFTGELFFGEGSRLTVL.

This clonotype was seen a handful of times. The J gene is TRBJ2-1, the V gene TRBV29-1; 12 nucleotides agree with TRBD2. The CDR3 has 13 residues. In germline, CDR1 is SQVTM, CDR2 ANQGSEA. The V and J ends lost 3 bases and 9 bases, in that order; junction bases with no gene match: 3. The CDR3 reads CSVDLAGGREQFF. CDR3 nucleotide sequence: TGCAGCGTTGATCTAGCGGGGGGGCGTGAGCAGTTCTTC.

The V and J genes are TRBV7-9 and TRBJ2-3, with TRBD2 matching 11 bases. The CDR3 runs to 17 residues. CDR1 SEHNR and CDR2 FQNEAQ come from the germline V gene (reference sequence). The V segment lost 4 bases and the J segment 2 bases; nucleotides outside the gene matches: 8. The CDR3 sequence is CASSSSRTSGPTDTQYF. The DNA for the CDR3 is TGTGCCAGCAGCTCCTCACGGACTAGCGGGCCCACAGATACGCAGTATTTT.

V and J are TRBV11-2 and TRBJ2-5; D gene unclear. CDR3 length: 14 amino acids. The V gene lost 5 bases and the J gene lost 2 bases, with 12 bases spanning the gap. The germline gives CDR1 SGHAT, CDR2 FQNNGV. In DNA, the CDR3 is TGTGCCAGCAGCCCAAGTTACTCACAAGAGACCCAGTACTTC. Protein: CASSPSYSQETQYF.